The rows below give T cell receptor beta chains drawn from one sample of a study of shared clonotypes between healthy human individuals. Here immunoSEQ multiplex PCR was the method, and the copy in TCRdb shows in-frame clones only, minus some. The sample holds some 2.1 million clones, just under 95% seen once. Sequencing was performed on naive CD8+ T cells sorted from blood. These receptors were taken from a man between 18 and 35 years old in good health. CDR3s include the opening cysteine and the closing phenylalanine or tryptophan. The D gene is left open where the match is weak. A row's size may be missing; if present it is once, few, many or a size class.

TRBV5-1,-,TRBJ2-2,-,TGCGCCAGCAGCTTGGATCTCACCGGGGAGCTGTTTTTT,CASSLDLTGELFF
TRBV29-1,once,TRBJ2-7,-,TGCAGCGTTGAATCGGGGGAGGAGTACGAGCAGTACTTC,CSVESGEEYEQYF
TRBV28,-,TRBJ2-7,-,TGTGCCAGCAGTTTGGTACAGGGTGGCTACGAGCAGTACTTC,CASSLVQGGYEQYF
TRBV5-1,-,TRBJ2-7,-,TGCGCCAGCAGCGCAGGGCCCTCCTACGAGCAGTACTTC,CASSAGPSYEQYF
TRBV30,-,TRBJ1-5,-,TGTGCCTGGAGTGTAGGCGGAGGTCAGCCCCAGCATTTT,CAWSVGGGQPQHF
TRBV19,-,TRBJ1-1,-,TGTGCCAGTGGGATCGCAGGCGGCACTGAAGCTTTCTTT,CASGIAGGTEAFF
TRBV5-1,-,TRBJ2-4,TRBD1,TGCGCCAGCAGCTCCTCAGGGACAGAAAACATTCAGTACTTC,CASSSSGTENIQYF
TRBV9,-,TRBJ2-2,-,TGTGCCAGCAGCGTAGACTTGAACACCGGGGAGCTGTTTTTT,CASSVDLNTGELFF
TRBV28,once,TRBJ1-1,TRBD1,TGTGCCAGCAGGGGACAGGGCCCTGAAGCTTTCTTT,CASRGQGPEAFF
TRBV5-1,-,TRBJ2-1,TRBD2,TGCGCCAGCAGCTCGGGACTAGCGGGGACTTCCTACAATGAGCAGTTCTTC,CASSSGLAGTSYNEQFF
TRBV4-1,-,TRBJ1-1,TRBD1,TGCGCCAGCAGCCCGAGACAGGGCAGATGGATGAACACTGAAGCTTTCTTT,CASSPRQGRWMNTEAFF
TRBV6-1,-,TRBJ1-6,-,TGTGCCAGCAGTGAATTAGCAGTGACCTATAATTCACCCCTCCACTTT,CASSELAVTYNSPLHF
TRBV28,-,TRBJ1-1,-,TGTGCCAGCAGTTTGAGTTTGACGAACACTGAAGCTTTCTTT,CASSLSLTNTEAFF
TRBV7-9,-,TRBJ2-5,-,TGTGCCAGCAGCTTAGCCTCGGACTCGGAGGAGACCCAGTACTTC,CASSLASDSEETQYF
TRBV25-1,-,TRBJ2-7,-,TGTGCCACCGACGAGGGGGAGGGGGGCTCCTACGAGCAGTACTTC,CATDEGEGGSYEQYF
TRBV7-3,-,TRBJ2-2,-,TGTGCCAGCAGCTTAGACGCCACCGGGGAGCTGTTTTTT,CASSLDATGELFF
TRBV30,-,TRBJ1-1,-,TGTGCCTGGAGTGGGGCCCTGAAGGCTTTCTTT,CAWSGALKAFF
TRBV29-1,-,TRBJ1-4,-,TGCAGCGTTGTGGGAGAAAGAGATACTAATGAAAAACTGTTTTTT,CSVVGERDTNEKLFF
TRBV7-9,-,TRBJ1-1,-,TGTGCCAGCAGGCCGACCGGGGGCGTCCCGGGTAACGCTGAAGCTTTCTTT,CASRPTGGVPGNAEAFF
TRBV5-1,-,TRBJ2-2,-,TGCGCCAGCGGGGACGACCCCACCGGGGAGCTGTTTTTT,CASGDDPTGELFF
TRBV5-1,-,TRBJ1-1,TRBD1,TGCGCCAGCAGCTTGGAAGGGACAGTTAGCACTGAAGCTTTCTTT,CASSLEGTVSTEAFF
TRBV5-1,-,TRBJ1-6,-,TGCGCCAGCAGCTTTGGTGTAGACAACTATAATTCACCCCTCCACTTT,CASSFGVDNYNSPLHF
TRBV4-1,-,TRBJ1-5,TRBD1,TGCGCCAGCAGCCAAGGAGCGACAGGGAACAATCAGCCCCAGCATTTT,CASSQGATGNNQPQHF
TRBV7-9,-,TRBJ1-2,TRBD1,TGTGCCAGCAGCTTAGGAGGGACAGTTTATGGCTACACCTTC,CASSLGGTVYGYTF
TRBV5-1,-,TRBJ2-1,-,TGCGCCACGTGGGCAGAGAACTACAATGAGCAGTTCTTC,CATWAENYNEQFF
TRBV27,once,TRBJ2-3,TRBD2,TGTGCCAGCAGTCCGTTCGGACTAGCGGGAGCGGGAGATACGCAGTATTTT,CASSPFGLAGAGDTQYF
TRBV27,few,TRBJ2-7,-,TGTGCCAGCAGTCTACTCGGGAACTCCTACGAGCAGTACTTC,CASSLLGNSYEQYF
TRBV19,-,TRBJ2-7,TRBD2,TGTGCCAGTAGTATCAGGCTAGCGGGAGGCTACGAGCAGTACTTC,CASSIRLAGGYEQYF
TRBV10-1,once,TRBJ2-7,-,TGCGCCAGCAAGGCGGACCCAAGCTCCTACGAGCAGTACTTC,CASKADPSSYEQYF
TRBV11-3,-,TRBJ1-1,TRBD1,TGTGCCAGCGGCAGGGGGGGGAACACTGAAGCTTTCTTT,CASGRGGNTEAFF
TRBV9,-,TRBJ1-2,TRBD1,TGTGCCAGCAGCGTAGGAGGAGGGACAGTCTATGGCTACACCTTC,CASSVGGGTVYGYTF
TRBV6-1,-,TRBJ2-7,-,TGTGCCGGACACTCCGGCTCCTACGAGCAGTACTTC,CAGHSGSYEQYF
TRBV27,once,TRBJ2-7,-,TGTGCCAGCAGTTTAGTGTACCTCGAAGCTAGTATACCCTACGAGCAGTACTTC,CASSLVYLEASIPYEQYF
TRBV13,-,TRBJ2-7,TRBD2,TGTGCCAGCAGCGACCAAACTAGCGGCACGGCGCCCTACGAGCAGTACTTC,CASSDQTSGTAPYEQYF
TRBV6-6,-,TRBJ1-5,-,TGTGCCAGCAGTGATAACGGTTTTAATCAGCCCCAGCATTTT,CASSDNGFNQPQHF
TRBV12-5,-,TRBJ2-7,-,TGTGCTAGTGGTTTGGTAAACGGTCCCTACGAGCAGTACTTC,CASGLVNGPYEQYF
TRBV27,-,TRBJ2-7,TRBD1,TGTGCCAGCAGTTTGGGTGACAGGGTCGGCGAGCAGTACTTC,CASSLGDRVGEQYF
TRBV5-1,-,TRBJ2-3,TRBD2,TGCGCCAGCTCTAGCGGGGGCCTTAGCACAGATACGCAGTATTTT,CASSSGGLSTDTQYF
TRBV19,-,TRBJ2-3,-,TGTGCCAGTAGTCCCGACCCGGCAGATACGCAGTATTTT,CASSPDPADTQYF
TRBV6-1,-,TRBJ2-7,-,TGTGCCAGCAGTGATGCCCAGGGAGCACTCTCCTACGAGCAGTACTTC,CASSDAQGALSYEQYF
TRBV15,-,TRBJ2-5,TRBD1,TGTGCCACCAGACCAGACAGGGTCCACGAGACCCAGTACTTC,CATRPDRVHETQYF
TRBV29-1,-,TRBJ2-5,-,TGCAGCGTCTATGGGTCCCAAGAGACCCAGTACTTC,CSVYGSQETQYF
TRBV27,-,TRBJ2-3,TRBD1,TGTGCCAGCAGTTACCGGGACAGGGCCACAGATACGCAGTATTTT,CASSYRDRATDTQYF
TRBV19,-,TRBJ2-1,TRBD2,TGTGCCAGTAGTATAGCGGCTAGCGGCTACAATGAGCAGTTCTTC,CASSIAASGYNEQFF
TRBV2,-,TRBJ2-5,TRBD2,TGTGCCAGCAAAGCGGGACCCAAAGAGACCCAGTACTTC,CASKAGPKETQYF
TRBV19,-,TRBJ2-3,-,TGTGCCAGTAGCTGGGGGCAGAGCACAGATACGCAGTATTTT,CASSWGQSTDTQYF
TRBV2,-,TRBJ2-1,-,TGTGCCAGCAGTGAATGGCCAGCCAGCGAGCAGTTCTTC,CASSEWPASEQFF
TRBV6-5,-,TRBJ2-1,-,TGTGCCAGCAGTTACTCCTACTACAATGAGCAGTTCTTC,CASSYSYYNEQFF
TRBV4-3,-,TRBJ1-5,TRBD1,TGCGCCAGCAGCCAAGGGCAAGGGGGCCAGCCCCAGCATTTT,CASSQGQGGQPQHF
TRBV6-5,-,TRBJ2-7,-,TGTGCCAGCAGTTTTCGTGGGTCGACCTACGAGCAGTACTTC,CASSFRGSTYEQYF
TRBV5-1,-,TRBJ2-3,-,TGCGCCAGCAGCTTGTGGGGGGATGGAGTAGCAGATACGCAGTATTTT,CASSLWGDGVADTQYF
TRBV5-1,once,TRBJ2-3,TRBD2,TGCGCCAGCAGCTTGGCCCCGGGAGGGCCCTCGAATACGCAGTATTTT,CASSLAPGGPSNTQYF
TRBV5-1,-,TRBJ1-2,-,TGCGCCAGCAGCTTGTTTGCCGAGGGTTCTACAGGCGGCTACACCTTC,CASSLFAEGSTGGYTF
TRBV13,-,TRBJ1-3,-,TGTGCGAGCAGGGGCTCTGGAAACACCATATATTTT,CASRGSGNTIYF
TRBV7-6,-,TRBJ1-6,TRBD1,TGTGCCAGCAGCCTGGGACAGGGCTATAATTCACCCCTCCACTTT,CASSLGQGYNSPLHF